Sequencing of this T cell receptor beta chain was carried out in a study of CD8+CD57+ T cells in acquired aplastic anemia. General study results and limits: Controls and patients did not differ significantly in CD8+ Simpson's diversity. It was found that almost 30 CD8+ CDR3 sequences were shared between patients and controls.

V lost 7 bases, J lost 1 base, and 8 bases lay in between. Germline CDR1 is SGHTA and CDR2 is FQGNSA. This CDR3 has 12 amino acids. Remarks on this clonotype: Its specificity is unknown.

According to the study, genomic DNA was the template for TCR beta VDJ and CDR3 profiling. TCRdb reprocessed the reads with MiXCR, giving one entry per CDR3 protein. The table includes 160,000 or so distinct CDR3 sequences, 71% detected once. Patients selected for sequencing had displayed CD8+CD57+ cell expansion by flow cytometry. Every one of the patients had aplastic anemia (severe, acquired). No therapy had been given to the patients at the time of blood sampling. The sample taken for sequencing was sorted CD4+, CD8+, or CD8+CD57+ T cells (not recorded which) from PBMCs. V usage is TRBV7-2 and J usage is TRBJ2-7; possibly TRBD2 for D (5 bases). This sequence originates from a human donor with aplastic anemia. CDR3 in amino acids: CASKDSSYEQYF. CDR3 nucleotides: TGTGCCAGCAAGGACTCATCCTACGAGCAGTACTTC.